A single TCR beta chain is shown here with its context. This clonotype was observed at least ten times. It lacks a known antigen. No much larger clone exists at a distance of one base, and base qualities are not known. Sequencing relied on an Illumina Genome Analyzer IIx. The public reads were reprocessed in TCRdb via fastp at Q25 and MiXCR, keeping in-frame beta chains. CDR3 protein duplicates are merged, each entry listing the most common genes and DNA. The sample records 25,000 to 35,000 distinct CDR3 sequences, 15% to 20% of which are singletons. The ten largest make up 3.5% of the sample. This sample stems from a study of patients with pleural tuberculosis (dated by TCRdb to the mid-2010s). V was cut back by 3 bases and J by 6 bases, leaving a gap of 16 bases between them. CDR1 SGHTA and CDR2 FQGNSA were looked up in the germline V gene. Including cysteine and phenylalanine, the CDR3 has 15 amino acids. The retained sequence is limited to the CDR3, 45 bases, with the frame set at the first base.

Input material: peripheral blood. The chain is made from TRBV7-2 and TRBJ2-3, with a tentative D gene TRBD1 over 5 matching bases. The sequence derives from a human donor with pleural tuberculosis. The CDR3 corresponds to CASSLMGGHGDTQYF. The DNA sequence is TGTGCCAGCAGCTTGATGGGCGGACACGGGGATACGCAGTATTTT.